Following are 5 T cell receptor beta chains from one sample sequenced in a study of blood T cell repertoires in COVID-19. Some clones are missing from TCRdb's copy, which holds only in-frame ones; the method was immunoSEQ multiplex PCR. Of 150,000 to 200,000 clones in the sample, roughly four fifths are singletons; the top ten hold around 10%. The sample consisted of peripheral blood. These receptors all come from a woman of 80 years or more with COVID-19, enrolled during active disease.

The rearrangement joins TRBV5-5 to TRBJ2-7, with 9 bases matching TRBD1. The germline gives CDR1 SGHKS, CDR2 YYEKEE (reference sequence). Trimming cost V 0 bases and J 4 bases; bases outside gene matches: 5. This CDR3 is built from 15 residues. CDR3 sequence reads: CASSLAGQGLYEQYF. The CDR3 nucleotides read TGTGCCAGCAGCTTGGCGGGACAGGGTCTATACGAGCAGTACTTC. The variable domain in full, with the rest retrieved from reference TRBV5-5 and TRBJ2-7, is DAGVTQSPTHLIKTRGQQVTLRCSPISGHKSVSWYQQVLGQGPQFIFQYYEKEERGRGNFPDRFSARQFPNYSSELNVNALLLGDSALYLCASSLAGQGLYEQYFGPGTRLTVT.

DNA of the CDR3: TGCGCCAGCAGCCCCATCAGCGGGCGGCAAGGAGAGACCCAGTACTTC. This sequence encodes CASSPISGRQGETQYF. The V and J genes are TRBV5-1 and TRBJ2-5; a weak D match, TRBD2 (6 bases). Deletions cut 4 bases from V and 4 bases from J, with 20 bases between. The CDR3 runs 16 residues. The germline V gene encodes CDR1 SGHRS and CDR2 YFSETQ.

The chain couples TRBV7-9 to TRBJ2-7; possible D gene TRBD1, 6 bases. Trimming left V 2 bases short and J 2 bases short, with 22 bases between. CDR1 and CDR2 (germline): SEHNR, FQNEAQ (reference sequence). The CDR3 is made up of 18 amino acids. The CDR3 DNA reads as TGTGCCAGCAGCTTAACGTGGCCAGGGGCCCTAAAAACCTACGAGCAGTACTTC. Its protein is CASSLTWPGALKTYEQYF.

The chain uses TRBV6-6 and TRBJ1-5, with D perhaps matching TRBD1 (5 bases). The CDR3 extends over 12 amino acids. V was shortened by 7 bases and J by 11 bases, with 15 bases between the two germline ends. CDR1 is MNHNY and CDR2 is SVGAGI in the germline V gene (reference sequence). CDR3 region: CASTDRGPAQHF. CDR3 bases: TGTGCCAGCACCGATAGGGGCCCAGCCCAGCATTTT.

Only one count was recorded for this clone. The J gene is TRBJ1-2, the V gene TRBV18; possibly TRBD1 for D (6 bases). The germline V gene encodes CDR1 KGHSH and CDR2 LQKENI. The CDR3 is 13 amino acids. Trimming took off 3 bases at V and 8 bases at J, with 13 bases between the two ends. The CDR3, as DNA: TGTGCCAGCTCACCCCAGGAACAGGGAGGCTACACCTTC. Protein sequence: CASSPQEQGGYTF.